This T cell receptor (beta chain) emerged from a study of graft-versus-host responses after intestinal transplantation. The V gene end was trimmed by 4 bases and the J gene end by 2 bases; junction bases not matched to a gene: 9. CDR3 size: 17 residues. Germline V gene lookup returns CDR1 MNHEY and CDR2 SMNVEV (reference sequence). General study findings and limits: The recipient marrow held GvH clones, and some of them showed up first in ileum or blood.

The assay was immunoSEQ multiplex PCR, and TCRdb's table has in-frame clones only and misses some. The sample holds roughly 69,000 clones; roughly 90% are singletons and the top ten take less than 2%. A word on this clone: Antigen: not known.

The chain combines TRBV27 with TRBJ2-1, with TRBD2 matching over 9 bases. The source was unstimulated CD8+ T cells sorted from spleen or lymph node cells, collected before transplant. The sequence derives from a human donor who was the organ donor for an intestinal transplant. The CDR3 DNA sequence: TGTGCCAGCAGTTCCGGAACTAGCGGGTCTACCTACAATGAGCAGTTCTTC. This gives the protein CASSSGTSGSTYNEQFF.